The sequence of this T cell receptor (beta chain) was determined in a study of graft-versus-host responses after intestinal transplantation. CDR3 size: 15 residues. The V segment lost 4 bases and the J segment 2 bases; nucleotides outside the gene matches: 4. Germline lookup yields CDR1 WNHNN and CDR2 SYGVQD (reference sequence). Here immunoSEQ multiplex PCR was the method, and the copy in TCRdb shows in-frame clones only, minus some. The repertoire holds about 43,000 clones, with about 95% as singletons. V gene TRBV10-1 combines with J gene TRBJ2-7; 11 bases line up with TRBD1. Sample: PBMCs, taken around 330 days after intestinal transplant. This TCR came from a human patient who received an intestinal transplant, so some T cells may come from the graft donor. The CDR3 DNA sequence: TGCGCCAGCAGTGCCGGGACAGGGGGGCCCTACGAGCAGTACTTC. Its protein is CASSAGTGGPYEQYF.